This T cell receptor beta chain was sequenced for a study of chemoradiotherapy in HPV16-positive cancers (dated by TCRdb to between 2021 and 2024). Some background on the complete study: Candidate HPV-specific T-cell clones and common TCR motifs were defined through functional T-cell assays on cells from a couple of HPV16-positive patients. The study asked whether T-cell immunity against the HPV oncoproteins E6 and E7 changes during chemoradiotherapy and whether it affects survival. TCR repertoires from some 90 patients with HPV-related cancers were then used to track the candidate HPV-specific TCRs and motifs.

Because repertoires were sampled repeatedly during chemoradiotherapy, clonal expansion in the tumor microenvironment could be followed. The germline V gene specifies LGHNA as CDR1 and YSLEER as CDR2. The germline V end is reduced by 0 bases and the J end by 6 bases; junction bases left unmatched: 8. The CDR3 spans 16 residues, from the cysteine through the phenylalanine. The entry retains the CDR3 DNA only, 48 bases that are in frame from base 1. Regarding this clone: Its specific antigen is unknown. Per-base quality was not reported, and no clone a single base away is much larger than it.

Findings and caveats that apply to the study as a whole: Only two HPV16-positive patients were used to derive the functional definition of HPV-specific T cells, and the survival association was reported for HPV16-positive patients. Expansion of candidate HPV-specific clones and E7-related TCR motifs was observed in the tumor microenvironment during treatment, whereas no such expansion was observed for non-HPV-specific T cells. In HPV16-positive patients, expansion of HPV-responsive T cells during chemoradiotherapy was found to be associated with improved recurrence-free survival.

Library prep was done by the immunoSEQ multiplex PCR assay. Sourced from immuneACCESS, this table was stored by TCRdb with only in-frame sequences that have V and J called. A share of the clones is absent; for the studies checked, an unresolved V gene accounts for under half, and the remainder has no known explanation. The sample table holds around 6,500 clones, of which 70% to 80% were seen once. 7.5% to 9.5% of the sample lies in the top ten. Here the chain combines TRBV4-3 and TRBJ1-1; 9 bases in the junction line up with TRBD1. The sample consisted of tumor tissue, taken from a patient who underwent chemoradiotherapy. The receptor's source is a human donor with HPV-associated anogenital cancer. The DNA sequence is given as TGCGCCAGCAGCCAAGATGGGGGGACAGGGACCGCTGAAGCTTTCTTT. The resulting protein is CASSQDGGTGTAEAFF.